These 22 T cell receptor beta chains were sequenced from one sample in a study of T cells after yellow fever vaccination. TCRdb passed the 5' RACE reads through MiXCR, listing each CDR3 protein once. Seen here are about 400,000 distinct CDR3 sequences, under 14% observed once, and the top ten hold around 20%. The sample here was PBMCs, taken on the day of the first yellow fever vaccination. The receptors were gathered from a man aged 18-30 years who received the YFV17D yellow fever vaccine.

The chain couples TRBV5-1 to TRBJ2-1, with TRBD1 matching 9 bases. Germline-derived CDR1 and CDR2 are SGHRS and YFSETQ. The CDR3 spans 15 residues. V shed 4 bases and J 10 bases; nucleotides not matched to a gene: 12. The CDR3 nucleotides read TGCGCCAGCAGCATCGTCCGGGACAGGGCACACGAGCAGTTCTTC. It yields the protein CASSIVRDRAHEQFF. Together with reference TRBV5-1 and TRBJ2-1, the CDR3 gives the full variable domain: KAGVTQTPRYLIKTRGQQVTLSCSPISGHRSVSWYQQTPGQGLQFLFEYFSETQRNKGNFPGRFSGRQFSNSRSEMNVSTLELGDSALYLCASSIVRDRAHEQFFGPGTRLTVL.

The chain carries TRBV7-2 and TRBJ1-2; no firm D call. The ends were cut back, 6 bases at V and 5 bases at J, with 10 bases in the middle. The CDR3 sequence is 12 residues long. Germline CDR1 is SGHTA and CDR2 is FQGNSA. CDR3 DNA sequence: TGTGCCAGCAGTATAATGGGGTATGGCTACACCTTC. It encodes CASSIMGYGYTF.

The rearrangement links TRBV7-2 to TRBJ2-1; D is unclear. CDR1 SGHTA and CDR2 FQGNSA come from the germline V gene. V lost 3 bases and J lost 9, with 12 bases in between. The CDR3 is 13 amino acids. The CDR3, as DNA: TGTGCCAGCAGCTTCACCCGGGTCGGTGAGCAGTTCTTC. It encodes CASSFTRVGEQFF.

A few counts support this clonotype. This chain uses TRBV5-1 with TRBJ2-7; 8 bases map to TRBD1. Germline V CDR1 and CDR2: SGHRS, YFSETQ. The CDR3 runs to 13 residues. J lost 5 bases, V lost 4 bases, and 5 bases had no gene match. CDR3 in DNA: TGCGCCAGCAGCGCCACAGGGGGGAACGAGCAGTACTTC. Protein product: CASSATGGNEQYF.

This clonotype was detected only a few times. This chain uses TRBV7-2 with TRBJ2-1; a weak D match, TRBD1 (5 bases). The germline V and J ends were trimmed by 2 bases and 8 bases, with 7 bases remaining between them. From germline, CDR1 is SGHTA and CDR2 FQGNSA. CDR3 length equals 12 residues. The CDR3 DNA sequence: TGTGCCAGCAGCTTAAACAGGTATGAGCAGTTCTTC. Its translation is CASSLNRYEQFF.

This clonotype was seen only a few times. The chain has TRBV5-1 and TRBJ2-5; D unclear. The ends were cut back, 0 bases at V and 5 bases at J, with 14 bases in the middle. The CDR3 spans 15 residues. Germline assignment: CDR1 SGHRS and CDR2 YFSETQ. The CDR3 DNA follows: TGCGCCAGCAGCTTGGATACCGCTAACGTGGAGACCCAGTACTTC. It yields the protein CASSLDTANVETQYF.

In regard to this clonotype: A read error may explain this, as a much larger clone is one base away. The chain uses TRBV7-3 and TRBJ2-3; 8 positions match TRBD2. The V gene end was trimmed by 3 bases and the J gene end by 2 bases; junction bases not matched to a gene: 4. This CDR3 is built from 15 residues. Germline lookup yields CDR1 SGHTA and CDR2 FQGTGA. Written as DNA, the CDR3 is TGTGCCAGCAGCTTGACTAGCGCCTACACAGATACGCAGTATTTT. Its protein is CASSLTSAYTDTQYF.

This clonotype was recorded many times. The chain has TRBV12-3 or TRBV12-4 and TRBJ1-6; the match to TRBD1 covers 8 bases. This CDR3 contains 13 residues. Trimming took 8 bases from V and 8 from J; bases not matched to a gene: 5. The CDR3 protein is CASRQGLDSPLHF. CDR3 coding DNA: TGTGCCAGCCGACAGGGGTTGGATTCACCCCTCCACTTT.

This clonotype was observed a handful of times. The V gene is TRBV5-1, the J gene TRBJ2-7; no firm D call. Germline lookup yields CDR1 SGHRS and CDR2 YFSETQ. The CDR3 loop spans 14 amino acids. Trimming removed 0 bases at V and 2 bases at J, with 9 bases between. The CDR3 DNA reads TGCGCCAGCAGCTTGGATCCGGCGACCTACGAGCAGTACTTC. This codes for CASSLDPATYEQYF.

This clonotype was detected many times. This chain links TRBV6-5 with TRBJ2-3; the D gene could be TRBD1 or TRBD2 (5 bases each). The CDR3 runs 14 residues. Looked up from germline, CDR1 is MNHEY and CDR2 is SVGAGI. Trimming shortened V by 0 bases and J by 3 bases, and 7 bases separated the two germline ends. CDR3 region: CASSYSRGTDTQYF. CDR3 DNA sequence: TGTGCCAGCAGTTACTCGAGGGGAACAGATACGCAGTATTTT.

This clonotype appeared a few times. This chain joins TRBV29-1 and TRBJ1-2; possible D gene TRBD1, 5 bases. CDR1 and CDR2 from the germline V gene are SQVTM and ANQGSEA. This CDR3 is built from 10 residues. V was pared by 7 bases and J by 3 bases, with 6 bases between. The CDR3 bases are TGCAGCGGGGGGGACTATGGCTACACCTTC. Amino acids: CSGGDYGYTF.

V usage is TRBV6-5 and J usage is TRBJ1-2; D gene uncertain. Trimming took 0 bases from V and 5 from J, leaving 13 bases between them. Germline lookup yields CDR1 MNHEY and CDR2 SVGAGI. This CDR3 comprises 15 residues. CDR3 coding DNA: TGTGCCAGCAGTTACTCACCCCTTCTTGGGTATGGCTACACCTTC. This encodes CASSYSPLLGYGYTF.

The chain recombines TRBV5-1 with TRBJ2-3, with 8 nucleotides matching TRBD1. CDR3 length: 14 residues. Trimming cost V 2 bases and J 5 bases; bases outside gene matches: 4. The germline CDR1 and CDR2 sequences are SGHRS and YFSETQ. The CDR3 bases are TGCGCCAGCAGCTTATCAGGGGGCCAAGATACGCAGTATTTT. Its translation is CASSLSGGQDTQYF.

The chain couples TRBV20-1 to TRBJ2-1; TRBD2 might be the D (6 bases). Germline V gene sequence: CDR1 DFQATT, CDR2 SNEGSKA (reference sequence). Trimming took off 3 bases at V and 3 bases at J, with 15 bases between the two ends. CDR3 size: 15 residues. CDR3 sequence: CSARATDGGYNEQFF. The CDR3 region has the DNA TGCAGTGCTAGGGCTACAGACGGGGGCTACAATGAGCAGTTCTTC.

The rearrangement joins TRBV5-1 to TRBJ1-2; a weak D match, TRBD1 (5 bases). Germline V gene sequence: CDR1 SGHRS, CDR2 YFSETQ. The length of the CDR3 is 13 residues. Deletions cut 0 bases from V and 4 bases from J, with 7 bases between. The DNA for the CDR3 is TGCGCCAGCAGCTTGGGGGGACCCTATGGCTACACCTTC. Protein sequence: CASSLGGPYGYTF.

The chain carries TRBV4-1 and TRBJ2-6, with no clear D. Germline assignment: CDR1 MGHRA and CDR2 YSYEKL. The CDR3 has 18 amino acids. V dropped 0 bases and J dropped 0 bases, with 12 bases sitting between them. Here the CDR3 DNA reads TGCGCCAGCAGCCAAGATACCGGGTTCTACTCTGGGGCCAACGTCCTGACTTTC. Its protein is CASSQDTGFYSGANVLTF.

V and J are TRBV6-1 and TRBJ1-4; D remains ambiguous. Deletions cut 4 bases from V and 3 bases from J, with 9 bases between. Per germline, CDR1 MNHNS and CDR2 SASEGT. The CDR3 loop spans 14 amino acids. CDR3 coding DNA: TGTGCCAGCAGTGTGGGCGGAGCTAATGAAAAACTGTTTTTT. Translated: CASSVGGANEKLFF.

The table lists this clonotype with a few counts. The rearrangement joins TRBV5-6 to TRBJ2-3, with TRBD1 as a possible D gene (6 bases). V was cut by 0 bases and J by 2 bases, with 10 bases left in between. This CDR3 has 15 residues. Germline V gene lookup returns CDR1 SGHDT and CDR2 YYEEEE. The CDR3 DNA is TGTGCCAGCAGCTTGGTTGGGGGCCACACAGATACGCAGTATTTT. Its translation is CASSLVGGHTDTQYF.

The chain carries TRBV12-3 or TRBV12-4 and TRBJ2-3; no clear D. CDR3 length: 16 residues. V was pared by 2 bases and J by 0 bases, with 12 bases between. The DNA of the CDR3 is TGTGCCAGCAGTTTACTTGTAGCACCTAGCACAGATACGCAGTATTTT. Translating it yields CASSLLVAPSTDTQYF.

This clonotype was observed a few times. As DNA, the CDR3 is TGTGCCAGCAGTTTAAGACAGGTCATTCGTGGCTACACCTTC. The encoded protein is CASSLRQVIRGYTF. The chain couples TRBV12-3 or TRBV12-4 to TRBJ1-2; possible D gene TRBD1, 6 bases. The ends were cut back, 2 bases at V and 7 bases at J, with 14 bases in the middle. The CDR3 extends over 14 amino acids.

The chain links TRBV28 to TRBJ1-2, with a possible D match to TRBD1 (6 bases). Germline V gives CDR1 MDHEN, CDR2 SYDVKM. Trimming took 6 bases from V and 8 from J, leaving 16 bases between them. This CDR3 region has 13 residues. In DNA, the CDR3 is TGTGCCAGCAGGGGCGGGACAAGTCAAGGCTACACCTTC. This codes for CASRGGTSQGYTF.

The chain uses TRBV4-1 and TRBJ2-6, with D perhaps TRBD1 (6 bases). The CDR3 sequence is 16 residues long. Germline V gives CDR1 MGHRA, CDR2 YSYEKL. Trimming shortened V by 8 bases and J by 3 bases, and 17 bases separated the two germline ends. CDR3 nucleotides: TGCGCCAGCGGGCAGGGGTTTTCTTTTGGGGCCAACGTCCTGACTTTC. It translates to CASGQGFSFGANVLTF.